This T cell receptor beta chain was obtained from a study of blood T cell repertoires in COVID-19 (dated by TCRdb to 2019 to 2021). Regarding the study in general: Samples covering the acute and convalescent phases of COVID-19 were provided by collaborators in the United States, Italy and Spain. The samples were drawn from two sources: the first 160 participants of the ongoing ImmuneRACE study, and some 1,300 subjects contributed by 6 global collaborators. Where available, HLA class I and class II types were obtained from metadata supplied by the sample provider rather than from assay-based typing. Deeply sampled blood TCRbeta repertoires from subjects exposed to, actively infected with, or recovered from COVID-19 were included in the dataset. The repertoires were released in a freely available public database intended as a resource for research on the immune response to SARS-CoV-2. Nearly every sample came with metadata listing a de-identified subject ID, COVID-19 status, age in years and sex. The prospective study material was composed of cDNA or gDNA derived from T cells, B-cell-depleted T cells, or PBMCs.

Enrolling through a virtual design, the prospective study's participants ranged in age from roughly 18 to 95 years and lived across roughly 23 United States geographic areas. In the prospective study, cohorts were assigned on the basis of participant-reported clinical history obtained from a screening survey and a study questionnaire. Exposed participants had been in contact, within 2 weeks of entering the study, with a person who had a PCR-confirmed or clinician-diagnosed case of COVID-19. Each participant in the prospective study had whole blood, serum and a nasopharyngeal or oropharyngeal swab collected by mobile phlebotomists. Prospective study participants could optionally give additional blood draws and questionnaires over a roughly 2-month period. Blood samples from the prospective study were shipped frozen or at room temperature prior to DNA extraction. TCRbeta CDR3 regions were amplified from genomic DNA using the immunoSEQ Assay, a bias-controlled multiplex PCR. Per the authors' processing: The number of nucleated cells in each sample was estimated from the amplification of reference gene primers within the assay. Sequence reads were collapsed and filtered to measure the absolute abundance of every unique TCRbeta CDR3 rearrangement. Productive Simpson clonality was computed per sample as the square root of Simpson's diversity index over productive rearrangements. TCRdb took this table from immuneACCESS and kept in-frame rearrangements with V and J called. Such tables lack part of the clones; where checked against another copy, unresolved V genes explain under half of the gap, and the rest is unexplained. D and trimming were read from the DNA, whereas the V and J calls and clone size are those reported in that table. Across this sample there are fewer than 250,000 clones, with approximately 83% seen only once. The ten largest make up 3.6% of the sample.

What the study reported, not specific to this receptor: How much clinical and demographic metadata was included differed by source and by participant, and the metadata was provided uncurated.

Trimmed from V: 6 bases; trimmed from J: 7 bases; junction bases lacking a gene match: 4. The CDR1 and CDR2 encoded by the germline V gene are ENHRY and SYGVKD. The CDR3 runs 14 amino acids, cysteine and phenylalanine included. Here the CDR3 DNA is all that survives: 42 bases in frame from base 1. This clone was seen only once. Its antigen remains unidentified. Base qualities are not provided; no much larger clone lies one nucleotide away. The chain couples TRBV10-3 to TRBJ1-4; 11 bases in the middle match TRBD1. Sequencing was performed on PBMCs or T cells enriched from blood (not recorded which). This clonotype was obtained from a woman in her thirties or forties who had been exposed to COVID-19. The nucleotides read TGTGCCATCAGCCCCGGGACAGGGGGTGAAAAACTGTTTTTT. This translates into CAISPGTGGEKLFF.